This T cell receptor beta chain was recorded in a study of blood T cells in healthy people across ages. The length of the CDR3 is 15 residues. The germline gives CDR1 MNHNS, CDR2 SASEGT. As regards this clonotype: Its target is not known. The junction and the germline gene differ at one end; a read error may be behind it.

Study results and limitations: Unsorted PBMCs ruled out conclusive naive versus antigen-experienced comparison.

It was with a sample-barcoded 5' primer and a J-beta primer mix that a second PCR of roughly 6 to 11 cycles was run. TCRdb passed the 5' RACE reads through MiXCR, listing each CDR3 protein once. The sample includes approximately 900,000 distinct CDR3 sequences, about 48% of them seen just once. The J gene is TRBJ1-2, the V gene TRBV6-1, with 8 positions matching TRBD1. This TCR derives from a man aged 25 to 40 in good health. The source material was blood. The CDR3 DNA sequence: TGTGCCAGCAGGGAAGCAGGGGGCGGTCAATATGGCTACACCTTC. Protein: CASREAGGGQYGYTF.